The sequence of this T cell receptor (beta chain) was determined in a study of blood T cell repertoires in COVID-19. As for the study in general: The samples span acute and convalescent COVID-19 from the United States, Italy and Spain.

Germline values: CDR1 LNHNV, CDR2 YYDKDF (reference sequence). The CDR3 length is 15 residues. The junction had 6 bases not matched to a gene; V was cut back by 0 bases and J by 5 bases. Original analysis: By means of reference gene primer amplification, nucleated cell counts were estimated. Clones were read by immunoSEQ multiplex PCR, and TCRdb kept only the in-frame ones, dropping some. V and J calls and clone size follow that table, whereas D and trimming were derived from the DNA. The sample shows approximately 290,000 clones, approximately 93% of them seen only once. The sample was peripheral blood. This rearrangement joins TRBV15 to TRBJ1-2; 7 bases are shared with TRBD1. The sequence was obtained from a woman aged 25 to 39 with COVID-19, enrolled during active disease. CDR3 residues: CATSRDGRGNYGYTF. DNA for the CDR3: TGTGCCACCAGCAGAGACGGCAGGGGGAATTATGGCTACACCTTC.